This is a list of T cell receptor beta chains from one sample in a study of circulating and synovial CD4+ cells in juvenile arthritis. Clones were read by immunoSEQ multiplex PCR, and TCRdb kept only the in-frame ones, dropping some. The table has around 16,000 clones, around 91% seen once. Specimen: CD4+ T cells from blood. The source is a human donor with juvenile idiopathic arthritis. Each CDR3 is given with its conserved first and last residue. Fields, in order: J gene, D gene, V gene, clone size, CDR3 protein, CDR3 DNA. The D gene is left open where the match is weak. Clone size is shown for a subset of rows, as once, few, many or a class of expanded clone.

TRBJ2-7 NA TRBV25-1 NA CASSARQGFSYEQYF TGTGCCAGCAGTGCGCGTCAGGGCTTCTCCTACGAGCAGTACTTC
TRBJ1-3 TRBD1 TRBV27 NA CASSLGRGRGNTIYF TGTGCCAGCAGTTTAGGCAGGGGGCGAGGAAACACCATATATTTT
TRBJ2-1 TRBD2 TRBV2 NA CASSVAGVRANEQFF TGTGCCAGCAGTGTGGCGGGAGTGCGCGCCAATGAGCAGTTCTTC
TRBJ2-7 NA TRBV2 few CASHIGGRSYEQYF TGTGCCAGCCATATAGGGGGACGCTCCTACGAGCAGTACTTC
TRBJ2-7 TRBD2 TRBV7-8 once CASSLVPDTRTSFYEQYF TGTGCCAGCAGCTTAGTCCCGGATACCAGGACTAGTTTCTACGAGCAGTACTTC
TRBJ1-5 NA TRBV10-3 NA CAINADYSNQPQHF TGTGCCATCAACGCAGACTATAGCAATCAGCCCCAGCATTTT
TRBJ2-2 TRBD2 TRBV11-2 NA CASSYTAGVTGELFF TGTGCCAGCAGCTACACGGCGGGAGTGACCGGGGAGCTGTTTTTT
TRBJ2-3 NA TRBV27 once CASSLKAAGDTQYF TGTGCCAGCAGTTTAAAAGCAGCGGGCGATACGCAGTATTTT
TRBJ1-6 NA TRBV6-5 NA CASSYSYAGRSPLHF TGTGCCAGCAGTTACTCGTACGCAGGTCGGTCACCCCTCCACTTT
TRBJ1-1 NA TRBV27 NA CASSFRGAGTEAFF TGTGCCAGCAGTTTTCGGGGGGCGGGCACTGAAGCTTTCTTT
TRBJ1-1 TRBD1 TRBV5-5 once CASSLTGDTEAFF TGTGCCAGCAGCTTGACAGGGGACACTGAAGCTTTCTTT
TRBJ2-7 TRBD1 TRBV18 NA CASSPGQDYEQYF TGTGCCAGCTCACCAGGACAGGACTACGAGCAGTACTTC
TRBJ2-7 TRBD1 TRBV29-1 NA CSPGLGTGSYEQYF TGCAGCCCCGGTCTCGGGACAGGGTCCTACGAGCAGTACTTC
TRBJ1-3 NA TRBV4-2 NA CASSQGGHSGNTIYF TGTGCCAGCAGCCAAGGCGGTCACTCTGGAAACACCATATATTTT
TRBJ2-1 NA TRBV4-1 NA CASSQDYGGRQFF TGCGCCAGCAGCCAAGATTACGGGGGACGGCAGTTCTTC
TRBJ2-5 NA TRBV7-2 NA CASSRRAGQETQYF TGTGCCAGCAGCCGGCGGGCGGGGCAAGAGACCCAGTACTTC
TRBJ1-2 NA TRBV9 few CASSVGGYPMGGYTF TGTGCCAGCAGCGTAGGAGGGTACCCAATGGGGGGCTACACCTTC
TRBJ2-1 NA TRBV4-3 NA CASSQASVAYNEQFF TGCGCCAGCAGCCAAGCGTCAGTGGCCTACAATGAGCAGTTCTTC